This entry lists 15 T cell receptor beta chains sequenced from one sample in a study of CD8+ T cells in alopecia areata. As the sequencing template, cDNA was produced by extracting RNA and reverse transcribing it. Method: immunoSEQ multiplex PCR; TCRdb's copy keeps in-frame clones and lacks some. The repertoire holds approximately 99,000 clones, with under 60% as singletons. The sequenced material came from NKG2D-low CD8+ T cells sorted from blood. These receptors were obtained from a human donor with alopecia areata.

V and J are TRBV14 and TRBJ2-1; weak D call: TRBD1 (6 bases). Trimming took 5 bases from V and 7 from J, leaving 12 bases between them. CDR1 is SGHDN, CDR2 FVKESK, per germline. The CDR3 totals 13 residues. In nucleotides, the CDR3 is TGTGCCAGCAGCTCACAGGGCTTGAATGAGCAGTTCTTC. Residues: CASSSQGLNEQFF. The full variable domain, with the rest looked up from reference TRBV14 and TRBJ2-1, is EAGVTQFPSHSVIEKGQTVTLRCDPISGHDNLYWYRRVMGKEIKFLLHFVKESKQDESGMPNNRFLAERTGGTYSTLKVQPAELEDSGVYFCASSSQGLNEQFFGPGTRLTVL.

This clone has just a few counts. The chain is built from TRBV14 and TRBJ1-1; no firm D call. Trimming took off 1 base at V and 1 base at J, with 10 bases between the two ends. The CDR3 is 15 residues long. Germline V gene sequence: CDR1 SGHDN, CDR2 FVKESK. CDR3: CASSQAGHPNTEAFF. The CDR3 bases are TGTGCCAGCAGCCAAGCGGGCCATCCGAACACTGAAGCTTTCTTT. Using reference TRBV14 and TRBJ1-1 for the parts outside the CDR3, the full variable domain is EAGVTQFPSHSVIEKGQTVTLRCDPISGHDNLYWYRRVMGKEIKFLLHFVKESKQDESGMPNNRFLAERTGGTYSTLKVQPAELEDSGVYFCASSQAGHPNTEAFFGQGTRLTVV.

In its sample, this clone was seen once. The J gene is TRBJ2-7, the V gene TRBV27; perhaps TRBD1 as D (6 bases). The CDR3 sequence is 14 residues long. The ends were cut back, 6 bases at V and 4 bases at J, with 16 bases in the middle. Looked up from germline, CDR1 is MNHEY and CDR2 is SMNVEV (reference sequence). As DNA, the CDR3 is TGTGCCAGCAGCCTCATTGGGGGCAGGTACGAGCAGTACTTC. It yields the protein CASSLIGGRYEQYF.

CDR3 region: CSVEDPLNTEAFF. The CDR3 DNA reads as TGCAGCGTTGAAGATCCCCTTAACACTGAAGCTTTCTTT. V is TRBV29-1 and J is TRBJ1-1, with no clear D. The CDR3 totals 13 residues. Between the trimmed V and J ends, which lost 0 bases and 2 bases, there was a span of 7 bases. The V gene's germline CDR1 is SQVTM and CDR2 ANQGSEA. Using reference TRBV29-1 and TRBJ1-1 for the parts outside the CDR3, the full variable domain is SAVISQKPSRDICQRGTSLTIQCQVDSQVTMMFWYRQQPGQSLTLIATANQGSEATYESGFVIDKFPISRPNLTFSTLTVSNMSPEDSSIYLCSVEDPLNTEAFFGQGTRLTVV.

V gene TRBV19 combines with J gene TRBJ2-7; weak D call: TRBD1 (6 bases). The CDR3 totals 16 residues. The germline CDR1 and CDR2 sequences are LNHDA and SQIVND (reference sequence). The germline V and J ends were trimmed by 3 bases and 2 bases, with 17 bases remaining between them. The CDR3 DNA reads TGTGCCAGTAGTATGGTGGGGGCTGATACCCCCTACGAGCAGTACTTC. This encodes CASSMVGADTPYEQYF.

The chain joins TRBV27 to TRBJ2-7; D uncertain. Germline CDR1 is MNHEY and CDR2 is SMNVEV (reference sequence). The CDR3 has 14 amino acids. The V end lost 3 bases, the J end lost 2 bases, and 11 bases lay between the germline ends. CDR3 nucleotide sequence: TGTGCCAGCAGTTTTATCGGCAGCCCCTACGAGCAGTACTTC. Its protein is CASSFIGSPYEQYF.

CDR3 sequence: CSVEVQGTGYEQYF. CDR3 DNA: TGCAGCGTTGAAGTACAAGGGACAGGCTACGAGCAGTACTTC. This chain connects TRBV29-1 to TRBJ2-7, with 8 bases that match TRBD1. This CDR3 has 14 residues. Germline V gene lookup returns CDR1 SQVTM and CDR2 ANQGSEA. Unmatched junction bases numbered 5, after V lost 1 base and J lost 3 bases.

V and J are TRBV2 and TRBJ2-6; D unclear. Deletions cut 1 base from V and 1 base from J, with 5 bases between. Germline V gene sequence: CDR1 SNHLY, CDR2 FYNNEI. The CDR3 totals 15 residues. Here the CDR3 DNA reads TGTGCCAGCAGTGAAGTACAGTCTGGGGCCAACGTCCTGACTTTC. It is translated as CASSEVQSGANVLTF.

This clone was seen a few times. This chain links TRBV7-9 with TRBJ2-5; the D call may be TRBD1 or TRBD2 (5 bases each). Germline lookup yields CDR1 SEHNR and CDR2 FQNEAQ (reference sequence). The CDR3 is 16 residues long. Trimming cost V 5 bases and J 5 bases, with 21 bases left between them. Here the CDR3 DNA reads TGTGCCAGCAGCCCCTTTTCGGGGCAGCGTGTGGAGACCCAGTACTTC. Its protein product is CASSPFSGQRVETQYF.

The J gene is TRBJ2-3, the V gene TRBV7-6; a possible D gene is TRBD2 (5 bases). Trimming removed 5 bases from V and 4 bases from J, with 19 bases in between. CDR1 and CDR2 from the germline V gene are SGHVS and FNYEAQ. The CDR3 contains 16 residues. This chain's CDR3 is CASSPTSRGIADTQYF. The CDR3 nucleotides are TGTGCCAGCAGCCCTACCAGTAGAGGGATCGCAGATACGCAGTATTTT.

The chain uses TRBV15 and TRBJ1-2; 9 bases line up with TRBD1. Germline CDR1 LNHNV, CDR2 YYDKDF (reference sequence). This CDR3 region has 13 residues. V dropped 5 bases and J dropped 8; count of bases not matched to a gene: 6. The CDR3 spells CATSLGTGQGYTF. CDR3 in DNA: TGTGCCACCAGCCTTGGGACAGGGCAAGGCTACACCTTC. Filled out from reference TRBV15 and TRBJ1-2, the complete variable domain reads DAMVIQNPRYQVTQFGKPVTLSCSQTLNHNVMYWYQQKSSQAPKLLFHYYDKDFNNEADTPDNFQSRRPNTSFCFLDIRSPGLGDTAMYLCATSLGTGQGYTFGSGTRLTVV.

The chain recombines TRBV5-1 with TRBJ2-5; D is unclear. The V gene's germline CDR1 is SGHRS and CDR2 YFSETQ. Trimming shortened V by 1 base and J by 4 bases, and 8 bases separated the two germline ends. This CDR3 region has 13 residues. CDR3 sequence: CASSLTMGETQYF. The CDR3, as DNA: TGCGCCAGCAGCTTGACGATGGGAGAGACCCAGTACTTC.

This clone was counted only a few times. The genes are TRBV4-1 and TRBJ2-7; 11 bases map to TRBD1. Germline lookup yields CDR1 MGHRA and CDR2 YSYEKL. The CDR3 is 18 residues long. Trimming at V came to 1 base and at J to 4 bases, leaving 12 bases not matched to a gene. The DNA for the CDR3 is TGCGCCAGCAGCCAAGTGCAAGCCGGGACAGGGGGGATATACGAGCAGTACTTC. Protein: CASSQVQAGTGGIYEQYF.

The CDR3 region has the DNA TGTGCCAGCAGCTTAGCAGGGGAGCAGTACTTC. Amino acids: CASSLAGEQYF. The rearrangement uses TRBV11-2 and TRBJ2-7; tentatively, D is TRBD1 (5 bases). Germline V gene data show CDR1 as SGHAT and CDR2 as FQNNGV. Trimming removed 1 base at V and 7 bases at J, with 5 bases between. The CDR3 sequence is 11 residues long.

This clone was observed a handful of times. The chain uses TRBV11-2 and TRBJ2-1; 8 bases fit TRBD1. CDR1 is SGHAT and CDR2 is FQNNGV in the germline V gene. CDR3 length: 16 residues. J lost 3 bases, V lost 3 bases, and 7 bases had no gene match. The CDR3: CASSFTGQGGYNEQFF. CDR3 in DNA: TGTGCCAGCAGCTTCACCGGACAGGGAGGCTACAATGAGCAGTTCTTC.